This T cell receptor (beta chain) was sequenced during a study of blood T cells in healthy people across ages. This CDR3 spans 13 amino acids. The V gene's germline CDR1 is SQVTM and CDR2 ANQGSEA. The ends lost 6 bases at V and 4 bases at J; junction bases unmatched: 3. It was with a sample-barcoded 5' primer and a J-beta primer mix that a second PCR of about 6 to 12 cycles was run. From each sample, at least 3 million paired-end reads containing CDR3 were obtained. TCRdb redid the calling of the 5' RACE reads with MiXCR, one entry per CDR3 protein. The sample has 700,000 or so distinct CDR3 sequences; about 20% are singletons. Those donating, healthy Caucasian individuals from Russia, were aged about 6 to 95.

The chain couples TRBV29-1 to TRBJ1-4; TRBD1 matches 9 bases. The sequence derives from a man aged 65 to 79 in good health. Source material: blood. The CDR3 nucleotides are TGCAGCGTCGGGACAGGGCGTAATGAAAAACTGTTTTTT. It yields the protein CSVGTGRNEKLFF.